These 23 T cell receptor beta chains were sequenced from one sample in a study of blood T cell repertoires in COVID-19. The assay was immunoSEQ multiplex PCR, and TCRdb's table has in-frame clones only and misses some. The sample shows approximately 290,000 clones, 90% of them seen only once. Input material: PBMCs or T cells enriched from blood (not recorded which). The receptors shown here come from a woman aged 18-29 years with acute COVID-19.

The J gene is TRBJ2-1, the V gene TRBV5-1; 8 nucleotides align to TRBD2. Germline V CDR1 and CDR2: SGHRS, YFSETQ. This CDR3 contains 14 residues. Unmatched junction bases numbered 2, after V lost 0 bases and J lost 6 bases. The CDR3 nucleotides are TGCGCCAGCAGCTTGGGGGGGACTAGCAATGAGCAGTTCTTC. Translating it yields CASSLGGTSNEQFF.

The V gene is TRBV10-1, the J gene TRBJ2-7; 8 nucleotides match TRBD1. Unmatched junction bases numbered 7, after V lost 2 bases and J lost 10 bases. Germline CDR1 and CDR2: WNHNN and SYGVQD (reference sequence). The CDR3 runs 13 residues. The CDR3 here is CASSEGQGRRQYF. The CDR3 DNA is TGCGCCAGCAGTGAGGGACAGGGCCGACGACAGTACTTC.

The chain employs TRBV6-5 and TRBJ2-5; D remains unclear. V was clipped by 7 bases and J by 1 base, with 10 bases between them. This CDR3 region has 13 residues. Germline CDR1 MNHEY, CDR2 SVGAGI. Here the CDR3 DNA reads TGTGCCAGCACCACAAACAGCCAAGAGACCCAGTACTTC. As protein: CASTTNSQETQYF.

The chain has TRBV29-1 and TRBJ1-4; no definite D call. This CDR3 comprises 15 residues. The germline V and J ends were trimmed by 0 bases and 7 bases, with 15 bases remaining between them. Germline values: CDR1 SQVTM, CDR2 ANQGSEA. In DNA, the CDR3 is TGCAGCGTTGAAGATGGTCGAGGGATGAGTGAAAAACTGTTTTTT. It specifies CSVEDGRGMSEKLFF.

J is TRBJ1-6 and V is TRBV7-6; D remains unclear. This CDR3 has 16 residues. Trimming shortened V by 0 bases and J by 8 bases, and 14 bases separated the two germline ends. Per germline, CDR1 SGHVS and CDR2 FNYEAQ. CDR3 sequence: CASSLAMAADDSPLHF. The CDR3 DNA reads TGTGCCAGCAGCTTAGCGATGGCAGCGGATGATTCACCCCTCCACTTT.

The chain joins TRBV27 to TRBJ1-6, with D possibly being TRBD1 (5 bases). Trimming pared 5 bases from V and 10 bases from J, leaving 15 bases between. The CDR3 totals 14 residues. Germline-derived CDR1 and CDR2 are MNHEY and SMNVEV (reference sequence). CDR3: CASSGGLRESPLHF. For the CDR3, the DNA is TGTGCCAGCAGTGGGGGACTCAGAGAGTCACCCCTCCACTTT.

The chain combines TRBV24-1 with TRBJ1-5; D unclear. From germline, CDR1 is KGHDR and CDR2 SFDVKD. Trimming took off 2 bases at V and 4 bases at J, with 2 bases between the two ends. The CDR3 consists of 12 residues. The CDR3 reads CATSDSNQPQHF. The CDR3 DNA is TGTGCCACCAGTGATTCGAATCAGCCCCAGCATTTT.

This chain links TRBV19 with TRBJ1-5; no firm D call. The V end lost 7 bases, the J end lost 6 bases, and 19 bases lay between the germline ends. The CDR3 length is 15 residues. Per germline, CDR1 LNHDA and CDR2 SQIVND (reference sequence). Here the CDR3 reads CASIPERASFQPQHF. CDR3 bases: TGTGCCAGTATCCCCGAGAGGGCTAGTTTTCAGCCCCAGCATTTT.

This chain uses TRBV5-1 with TRBJ1-1, with 7 bases that match TRBD1. Germline V gene lookup returns CDR1 SGHRS and CDR2 YFSETQ. The CDR3 is 13 amino acids. V dropped 4 bases and J dropped 4; count of bases not matched to a gene: 4. This CDR3 reads CASSGDSPTEAFF. The CDR3 coding sequence is TGCGCCAGCAGCGGGGACAGCCCCACTGAAGCTTTCTTT.

This sequence joins TRBV19 and TRBJ2-3; a weak D match, TRBD2 (6 bases). Germline V lookup: CDR1 LNHDA, CDR2 SQIVND (reference sequence). The CDR3 is 17 amino acids. Trimming cost V 7 bases and J 4 bases, with 24 bases left between them. CDR3 loop: CASTTSSRDFRSDTQYF. CDR3 DNA: TGTGCCAGTACCACTTCCTCCCGGGACTTCCGGTCAGATACGCAGTATTTT. The full variable domain, completed using reference TRBV19 and TRBJ2-3, is DGGITQSPKYLFRKEGQNVTLSCEQNLNHDAMYWYRQDPGQGLRLIYYSQIVNDFQKGDIAEGYSVSREKKESFPLTVTSAQKNPTAFYLCASTTSSRDFRSDTQYFGPGTRLTVL.

This clone was observed a single time. The rearrangement uses TRBV24-1 and TRBJ2-5; TRBD2 matches 7 bases. There are 14 residues in the CDR3. The J segment lost 2 bases and the V segment lost 6 bases, leaving 5 bases of the junction unmatched. Germline CDR1 KGHDR, CDR2 SFDVKD. CDR3: CATSQGSGQETQYF. The CDR3 coding sequence is TGTGCCACCAGTCAGGGTAGCGGGCAAGAGACCCAGTACTTC.

The CDR3, as DNA: TGTGCCAGCAGTTATGGGGGGTCGGTTTTGGGTGAGCAGTACTTC. Translated: CASSYGGSVLGEQYF. The chain employs TRBV6-5 and TRBJ2-7; weak D call: TRBD2 (6 bases). There are 15 residues in the CDR3. V lost 3 bases, J lost 7 bases, and 19 bases lay in between. CDR1 and CDR2 (germline): MNHEY, SVGAGI.

V usage is TRBV19 and J usage is TRBJ1-1; 9 bases are a match to TRBD1. Per the germline V gene, CDR1 is LNHDA and CDR2 is SQIVND (reference sequence). The CDR3 loop spans 14 amino acids. The V gene end was trimmed by 7 bases and the J gene end by 1 base; junction bases not matched to a gene: 4. The CDR3, as DNA: TGTGCCAGTAACCGGGACAGGGCGAACACTGAAGCTTTCTTT. It codes for CASNRDRANTEAFF. Full variable domain (missing parts from reference TRBV19 and TRBJ1-1): DGGITQSPKYLFRKEGQNVTLSCEQNLNHDAMYWYRQDPGQGLRLIYYSQIVNDFQKGDIAEGYSVSREKKESFPLTVTSAQKNPTAFYLCASNRDRANTEAFFGQGTRLTVV.

The chain uses TRBV18 and TRBJ1-4, with 7 bases lining up with TRBD1. In germline, CDR1 is KGHSH, CDR2 LQKENI. The CDR3 contains 15 residues. V shed 2 bases and J 8 bases; nucleotides not matched to a gene: 8. As DNA, the CDR3 is TGTGCCAGCTCACCAAGAGGGACAGCTGGGGAAAAACTGTTTTTT. Its protein product is CASSPRGTAGEKLFF.

The gene calls are TRBV19 and TRBJ1-2; 8 bases are a match to TRBD1. The CDR3 contains 16 residues. CDR1 LNHDA and CDR2 SQIVND come from the germline V gene (reference sequence). V shed 3 bases, J shed 3 bases, and the junction held 9 bases outside the gene matches. The CDR3, as DNA: TGTGCCAGTAGTATCGGGACAGGTTTAACTTACTATGGCTACACCTTC. Translation gives CASSIGTGLTYYGYTF.

The chain uses TRBV3-1 (or the pseudogene TRBV3-2) and TRBJ1-6; 7 bases are shared with TRBD1. Germline CDR1 reads LGHDT; CDR2 reads YNNKEL (reference sequence). Trimming removed 1 base from V and 7 bases from J; junction bases left unmatched: 1. CDR3 size: 14 residues. The CDR3 here is CASSQGQGNSPLHF. In nucleotides, the CDR3 is TGTGCCAGCAGCCAAGGACAGGGCAATTCACCCCTCCACTTT.

This clone was seen only once. This chain joins TRBV11-2 and TRBJ1-1; D call uncertain. The CDR3 loop spans 14 amino acids. V was trimmed by 3 bases and J by 1 base, leaving 9 bases between them. Germline V gene lookup returns CDR1 SGHAT and CDR2 FQNNGV. The CDR3 protein is CASSFSSENTEAFF. The CDR3 region has the DNA TGTGCCAGCAGCTTTAGCAGTGAGAACACTGAAGCTTTCTTT.

J is TRBJ2-5 and V is TRBV2; TRBD1 matches at 10 bases. The germline V gene has CDR1 SNHLY and CDR2 FYNNEI. V was pared by 4 bases and J by 5 bases, with 7 bases of the junction left unmatched. The CDR3 is 15 amino acids. For the CDR3, the DNA is TGTGCCAGCAGTGGGGGGACAGGGGATAGGGAGACCCAGTACTTC. Protein sequence: CASSGGTGDRETQYF.

The rearrangement joins TRBV11-3 to TRBJ1-1; D possibly corresponds to TRBD1 (5 bases). The V gene lost 2 bases and the J gene lost 7 bases, with 17 bases spanning the gap. The V gene's germline CDR1 is SGHNT and CDR2 YENEEA. The CDR3 sequence is 15 residues long. CDR3 region: CASSLSGGMRNEAFF. The CDR3 DNA reads as TGTGCCAGCAGCTTATCTGGGGGGATGAGGAATGAAGCTTTCTTT.

V and J are TRBV6-5 and TRBJ2-3; perhaps TRBD2 as D (6 bases). V lost 5 bases and J 4 bases, leaving 16 bases between the germline ends. Germline CDR1 is MNHEY and CDR2 is SVGAGI. This CDR3 has 15 amino acids. The CDR3 coding sequence is TGTGCCAGCAGTAAGATCGGGAGCAGCCCAGATACGCAGTATTTT. The encoded protein is CASSKIGSSPDTQYF.

This chain joins TRBV27 and TRBJ2-3; 12 positions match TRBD2. V lost 4 bases, J lost 3 bases, and 17 bases stayed unmatched. The CDR3 has 20 residues. CDR1 and CDR2 from the germline V gene are MNHEY and SMNVEV (reference sequence). The CDR3 spells CASSSPGLAGEMGRTDTQYF. The CDR3 nucleotides are TGTGCCAGCAGTTCACCGGGACTAGCGGGTGAAATGGGGAGAACAGATACGCAGTATTTT.

The CDR3: CASRGTGEGRTQYF. CDR3 bases: TGTGCCAGCAGAGGGACAGGGGAGGGGCGGACCCAGTACTTC. The chain couples TRBV27 to TRBJ2-5; 10 nucleotides match TRBD1. Per germline, CDR1 MNHEY and CDR2 SMNVEV (reference sequence). The CDR3 runs to 14 residues. V was clipped by 6 bases and J by 7 bases; unmatched bases: 8.

The count of this clone is one. The chain uses TRBV2 and TRBJ1-2; D perhaps matches TRBD1 (6 bases). The CDR3 has 12 amino acids. V was cut by 8 bases and J by 4 bases, with 11 bases left in between. Germline V lookup: CDR1 SNHLY, CDR2 FYNNEI. CDR3: CASDGGAYGYTF. Here the CDR3 DNA reads TGTGCCAGCGATGGGGGGGCCTATGGCTACACCTTC.